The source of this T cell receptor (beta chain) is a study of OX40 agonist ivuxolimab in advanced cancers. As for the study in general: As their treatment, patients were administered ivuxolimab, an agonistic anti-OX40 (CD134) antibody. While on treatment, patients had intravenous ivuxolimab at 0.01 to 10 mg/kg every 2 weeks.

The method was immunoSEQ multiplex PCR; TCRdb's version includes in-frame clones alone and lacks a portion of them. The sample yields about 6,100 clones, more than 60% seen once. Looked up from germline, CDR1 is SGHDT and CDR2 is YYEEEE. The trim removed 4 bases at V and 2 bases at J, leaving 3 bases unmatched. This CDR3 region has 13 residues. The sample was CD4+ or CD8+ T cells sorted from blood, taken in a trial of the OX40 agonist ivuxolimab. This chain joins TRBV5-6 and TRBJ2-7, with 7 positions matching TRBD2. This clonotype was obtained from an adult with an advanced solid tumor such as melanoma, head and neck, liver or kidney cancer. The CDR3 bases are TGTGCCAGCAGCATAGGACTAGCCTACGAGCAGTACTTC. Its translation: CASSIGLAYEQYF.